The rows below give T cell receptor beta chains drawn from one sample of a study of identifying expanded T cells in peripheral blood. Produced via immunoSEQ multiplex PCR; TCRdb's table is partial and in-frame only. Here the sample spans under 95,000 clones, around 89% being singletons. The material sequenced was blood. The receptors originated from a person aged 18 to 75 in good health. Each CDR3 is given with its conserved first and last residue. The D gene is left open where the match is weak.

J: TRBJ2-1
V: TRBV10-3
D: TRBD1
DNA: TGTGCCATCAGTGAGTCTACCGGGACAGGGGGTTACAATGAGCAGTTCTTC
CDR3: CAISESTGTGGYNEQFF

J: TRBJ1-5
V: TRBV19
D: TRBD1
DNA: TGTGCCAGTACTCCCGGACAGGGGGGCTTGCCCCAGCATTTT
CDR3: CASTPGQGGLPQHF

J: TRBJ2-1
V: TRBV5-1
D: TRBD2
DNA: TGCGCCAGCAGCTTAACTAGCGGGAGGGGCTCCTACAATGAGCAGTTCTTC
CDR3: CASSLTSGRGSYNEQFF

J: TRBJ2-5
V: TRBV28
D: -
DNA: TGTGCCAGCAGTTTCTCCAGGAAAGAGACCCAGTACTTC
CDR3: CASSFSRKETQYF

J: TRBJ2-7
V: TRBV7-2
D: -
DNA: TGTGCCAGCAGCGTCGGACTTTTCCGCGAGCAGTACTTC
CDR3: CASSVGLFREQYF

J: TRBJ1-4
V: TRBV4-3
D: TRBD1
DNA: TGCGCCAGCAGCCAAGGGGACAGGGATGAAAAACTGTTTTTT
CDR3: CASSQGDRDEKLFF

J: TRBJ1-6
V: TRBV4-3
D: TRBD1
DNA: TGCGCCAGCAGCCAAGAGGGGACAGGGGGCTATTCACCCCTCCACTTT
CDR3: CASSQEGTGGYSPLHF

J: TRBJ2-1
V: TRBV5-4
D: -
DNA: TGTGCCAGCAGCTTTAGACTCCTAACCCACAATGAGCAGTTCTTC
CDR3: CASSFRLLTHNEQFF

J: TRBJ2-3
V: TRBV27
D: TRBD1
DNA: TGTGCCAGCAGTTTATACAGGGGGCAAGCAGATACGCAGTATTTT
CDR3: CASSLYRGQADTQYF

J: TRBJ1-2
V: TRBV19
D: -
DNA: TGTGCCAGTAGTAGAGCAGGGGACGGTGGCTACACCTTC
CDR3: CASSRAGDGGYTF